This T cell receptor (beta chain) was recovered during a study of PD-1 blockade in mismatch repair-deficient tumors (dated by TCRdb to 2015 to 2018). Background for the entire study: Between late 2013 and September 2016, the trial enrolled around 91 consecutive patients with approximately eleven mismatch repair-deficient cancer types, every one of whom had been previously treated and was progressing. Tumor-associated T cell clones in the peripheral blood of patients responding to PD-1 blockade were tracked using deep sequencing of TCR CDR3 regions.

The library was built by means of the immunoSEQ multiplex PCR assay. The table was pulled from immuneACCESS by TCRdb, which kept in-frame rearrangements only. Such tables lose some clones; where checked, under half of the loss comes from unresolved V genes, and the rest has no known cause. Present in this sample are roughly 120,000 clones, around three quarters of which were seen just once. The ten largest clones add up to 4.5% to 5.5% of the sample. The paper as a whole reports these results and caveats: After pembrolizumab, tumor-resident clones, which were often undetectable in blood before treatment, expanded rapidly and then contracted, generally ahead of radiologic responses.

A word on this clone: This receptor's antigen is unknown. No base-level quality is on record; no much larger clone is a single base apart.

Mismatch repair deficiency in every enrolled patient was established by polymerase chain reaction or immunohistochemistry. Three patients who responded to pembrolizumab therapy underwent TCR sequencing. Pembrolizumab PD-1 blockade was prospectively tested in advanced mismatch repair-deficient cancers, regardless of tissue of origin, in the phase II trial. Peripheral blood T cell samples were serially collected before and at multiple times after PD-1 blockade was started. The timing of each blood sample was reported as weeks after the first dose of pembrolizumab. Material: peripheral blood, obtained 60 to 65 weeks after starting pembrolizumab. The clonotype was recovered from an adult with mismatch repair-deficient cancer.

The nucleotides read TGCGCCAGCAGCCCCTCCCCGGAGGGCACTGGAAACACCATATATTTT. Its coded protein is CASSPSPEGTGNTIYF. The rearrangement combines TRBV5-1 with TRBJ1-3; the D segment cannot be called with confidence. Cut back by 4 bases and 2 bases, the V and J ends lie 16 bases apart. The CDR3, cysteine through phenylalanine, is 16 amino acids long. The sequence is cut down to CDR3 DNA, 48 bases in frame from base 1. According to the germline V gene, CDR1 reads SGHRS and CDR2 reads YFSETQ.